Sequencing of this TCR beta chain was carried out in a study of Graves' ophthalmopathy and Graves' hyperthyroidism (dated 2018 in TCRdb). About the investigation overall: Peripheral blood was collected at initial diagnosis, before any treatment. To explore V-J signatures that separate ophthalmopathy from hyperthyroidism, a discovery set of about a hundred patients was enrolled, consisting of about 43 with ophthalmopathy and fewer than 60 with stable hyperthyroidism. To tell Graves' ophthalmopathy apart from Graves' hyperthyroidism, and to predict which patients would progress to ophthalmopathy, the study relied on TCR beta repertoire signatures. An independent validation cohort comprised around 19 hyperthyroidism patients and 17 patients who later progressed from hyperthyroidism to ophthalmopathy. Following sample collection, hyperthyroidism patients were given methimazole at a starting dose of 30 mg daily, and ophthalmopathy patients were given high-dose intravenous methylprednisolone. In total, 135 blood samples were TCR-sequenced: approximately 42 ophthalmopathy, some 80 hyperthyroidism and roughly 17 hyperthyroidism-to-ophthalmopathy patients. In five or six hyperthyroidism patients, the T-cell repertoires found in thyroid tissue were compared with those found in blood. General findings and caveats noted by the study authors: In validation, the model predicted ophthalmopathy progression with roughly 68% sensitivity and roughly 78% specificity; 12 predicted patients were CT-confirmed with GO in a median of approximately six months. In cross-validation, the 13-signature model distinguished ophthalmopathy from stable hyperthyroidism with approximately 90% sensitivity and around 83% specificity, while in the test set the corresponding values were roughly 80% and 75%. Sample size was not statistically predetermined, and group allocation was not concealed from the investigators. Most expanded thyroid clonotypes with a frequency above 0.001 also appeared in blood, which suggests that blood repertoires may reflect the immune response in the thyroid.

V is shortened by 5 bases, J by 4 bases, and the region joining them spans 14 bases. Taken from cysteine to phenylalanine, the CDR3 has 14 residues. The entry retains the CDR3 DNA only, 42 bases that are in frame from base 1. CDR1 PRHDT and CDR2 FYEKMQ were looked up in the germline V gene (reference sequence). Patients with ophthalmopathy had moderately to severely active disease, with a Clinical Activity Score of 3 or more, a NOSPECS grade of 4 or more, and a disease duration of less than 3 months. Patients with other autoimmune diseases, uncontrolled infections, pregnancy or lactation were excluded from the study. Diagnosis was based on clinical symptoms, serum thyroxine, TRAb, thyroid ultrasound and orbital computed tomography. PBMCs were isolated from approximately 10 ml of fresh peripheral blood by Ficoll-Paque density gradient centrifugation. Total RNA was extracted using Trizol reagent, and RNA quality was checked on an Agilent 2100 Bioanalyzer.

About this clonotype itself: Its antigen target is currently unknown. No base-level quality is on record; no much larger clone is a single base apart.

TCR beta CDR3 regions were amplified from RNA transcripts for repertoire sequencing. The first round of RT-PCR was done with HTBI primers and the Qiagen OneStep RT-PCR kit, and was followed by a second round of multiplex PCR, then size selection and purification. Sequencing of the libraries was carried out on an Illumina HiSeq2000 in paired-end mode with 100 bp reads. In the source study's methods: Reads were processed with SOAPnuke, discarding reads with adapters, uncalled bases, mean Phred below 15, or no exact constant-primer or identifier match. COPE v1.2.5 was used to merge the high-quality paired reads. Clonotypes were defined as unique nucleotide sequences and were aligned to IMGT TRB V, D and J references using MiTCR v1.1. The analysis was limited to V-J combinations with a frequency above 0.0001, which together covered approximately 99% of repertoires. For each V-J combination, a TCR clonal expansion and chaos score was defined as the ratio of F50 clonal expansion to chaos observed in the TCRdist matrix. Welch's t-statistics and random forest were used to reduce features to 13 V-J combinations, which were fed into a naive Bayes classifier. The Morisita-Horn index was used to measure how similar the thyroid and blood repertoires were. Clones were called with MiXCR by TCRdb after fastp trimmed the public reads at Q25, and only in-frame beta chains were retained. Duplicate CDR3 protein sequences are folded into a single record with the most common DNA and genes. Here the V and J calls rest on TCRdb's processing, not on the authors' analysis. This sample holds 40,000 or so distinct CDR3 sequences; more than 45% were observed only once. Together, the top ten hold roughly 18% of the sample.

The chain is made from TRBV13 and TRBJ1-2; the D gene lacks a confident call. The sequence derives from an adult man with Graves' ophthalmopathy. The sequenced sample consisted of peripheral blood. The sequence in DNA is TGTGCCAGCAGCCCTGGACTAGCGGGCTATGGCTACACCTTC. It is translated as CASSPGLAGYGYTF.